Listed below are T cell receptor beta chains from one sample, sequenced in a study of control samples from healthy donors and cancer patients. TCRdb's table, derived via immunoSEQ multiplex PCR, lists solely in-frame clones and lacks some. Found here are about 120,000 clones, roughly nine tenths of them singletons; the top ten hold almost 40%. The sequenced sample consisted of blood. Every receptor here comes from a man between 50 and 59 years old in good health. Each CDR3 is given with its conserved first and last residue. A D gene is named only where the DNA matches it firmly. The size field is filled for only some rows; it gives once, few, many or a size class.

clone size: NA
J gene: TRBJ1-1
V gene: TRBV6-2/TRBV6-3
D gene: NA
CDR3 DNA: TGTGCCAGCAGTTACTGGATACTAAACACTGAAGCTTTCTTT
CDR3 protein: CASSYWILNTEAFF

clone size: NA
J gene: TRBJ1-2
V gene: TRBV19
D gene: NA
CDR3 DNA: TGTGCCAGTACCCCTGGGCTCTCTAACTATGGCTACACCTTC
CDR3 protein: CASTPGLSNYGYTF

clone size: NA
J gene: TRBJ1-1
V gene: TRBV19
D gene: NA
CDR3 DNA: TGTGCCAGTAGTATAGGCACGATGAACACTGAAGCTTTCTTT
CDR3 protein: CASSIGTMNTEAFF

clone size: NA
J gene: TRBJ2-2
V gene: TRBV3-1/TRBV3-2
D gene: NA
CDR3 DNA: TGTGCCAGCGGCTTAACCGGGGAGCTGTTTTTT
CDR3 protein: CASGLTGELFF

clone size: NA
J gene: TRBJ1-2
V gene: TRBV4-3
D gene: NA
CDR3 DNA: TGCGCCAGCAGCCAACTACCCTCCAGGGATGGCTACACCTTC
CDR3 protein: CASSQLPSRDGYTF

clone size: NA
J gene: TRBJ2-7
V gene: TRBV6-5
D gene: NA
CDR3 DNA: TGTGCCAGCAGTTACTCGTACTGGGCAGCCTACGAGCAGTACTTC
CDR3 protein: CASSYSYWAAYEQYF

clone size: NA
J gene: TRBJ1-5
V gene: TRBV6-4
D gene: NA
CDR3 DNA: TGTGCCAGCAATTACAGGACCGAGAATCAGCCCCAGCATTTT
CDR3 protein: CASNYRTENQPQHF

clone size: once
J gene: TRBJ2-1
V gene: TRBV5-6
D gene: TRBD1
CDR3 DNA: TGTGCCAGCAGCCCTGGACAGGGATCCTACAATGAGCAGTTCTTC
CDR3 protein: CASSPGQGSYNEQFF

clone size: NA
J gene: TRBJ1-3
V gene: TRBV10-3
D gene: NA
CDR3 DNA: TGTGCCATCAGTGGGGGAACAGCGTCCTCTGGAAACACCATATATTTT
CDR3 protein: CAISGGTASSGNTIYF

clone size: NA
J gene: TRBJ2-5
V gene: TRBV5-1
D gene: TRBD2
CDR3 DNA: TGCGCCAGCAGCACTCTAGCGGGGGGGCAGGAGACCCAGTACTTC
CDR3 protein: CASSTLAGGQETQYF

clone size: once
J gene: TRBJ1-1
V gene: TRBV2
D gene: TRBD1
CDR3 DNA: TGTGCCAGCAGGTCGGACAGGTGGGACACTGAAGCTTTCTTT
CDR3 protein: CASRSDRWDTEAFF

clone size: NA
J gene: TRBJ1-5
V gene: TRBV20-1
D gene: NA
CDR3 DNA: TGCAGTGCTAGTCGTTCACGGGGCAATCAGCCCCAGCATTTT
CDR3 protein: CSASRSRGNQPQHF

clone size: NA
J gene: TRBJ2-1
V gene: TRBV6-6
D gene: TRBD2
CDR3 DNA: TGTGCCAGCAGTTCCGTCGGACTAGCGAGGAGCAATGAGCAGTTCTTC
CDR3 protein: CASSSVGLARSNEQFF

clone size: NA
J gene: TRBJ2-7
V gene: TRBV3-1/TRBV3-2
D gene: NA
CDR3 DNA: TGTGCCAGCAGCCAAGATCAAATAGGGGCCTTCTACGAGCAGTACTTC
CDR3 protein: CASSQDQIGAFYEQYF

clone size: NA
J gene: TRBJ2-7
V gene: TRBV6-2/TRBV6-3
D gene: NA
CDR3 DNA: TGTGCCAGCAGTCGCGCGGGGGCCTCCTACGAGCAGTACTTC
CDR3 protein: CASSRAGASYEQYF

clone size: NA
J gene: TRBJ2-2
V gene: TRBV5-1
D gene: NA
CDR3 DNA: TGCGCCAGCAGTCCGATGGCAGGGAAGGCCGGGGAGCTGTTTTTT
CDR3 protein: CASSPMAGKAGELFF

clone size: NA
J gene: TRBJ2-5
V gene: TRBV10-2
D gene: NA
CDR3 DNA: TGCGCCACCATAGGACAGCCGAGGGAGACCCAGTACTTC
CDR3 protein: CATIGQPRETQYF

clone size: once
J gene: TRBJ2-3
V gene: TRBV5-1
D gene: NA
CDR3 DNA: TGCGCCAGCAGCTTCCGGGACACAGATACGCAGTATTTT
CDR3 protein: CASSFRDTDTQYF

clone size: NA
J gene: TRBJ1-2
V gene: TRBV6-5
D gene: TRBD1
CDR3 DNA: TGTGCCAGCAGTTACCCTCTCGGACAGGGGTATGGCTACACCTTC
CDR3 protein: CASSYPLGQGYGYTF

clone size: NA
J gene: TRBJ1-3
V gene: TRBV2
D gene: TRBD1
CDR3 DNA: TGTGCCAGCACAGGGGGAGATCATGGAAACACCATATATTTT
CDR3 protein: CASTGGDHGNTIYF

clone size: NA
J gene: TRBJ2-7
V gene: TRBV5-6
D gene: NA
CDR3 DNA: TGTGCCAGCAGCTTGACACAGGGAACCGCCGGGTACTTC
CDR3 protein: CASSLTQGTAGYF

clone size: few
J gene: TRBJ2-1
V gene: TRBV2
D gene: TRBD2
CDR3 DNA: TGTGCCAGCAGTGACCGTAGCGGGGGAGGGAACAATGAGCAGTTCTTC
CDR3 protein: CASSDRSGGGNNEQFF

clone size: NA
J gene: TRBJ1-4
V gene: TRBV7-2
D gene: NA
CDR3 DNA: TGTGCCAGCAGCCCGCAGGGGCCGATAAATGAAAAACTGTTTTTT
CDR3 protein: CASSPQGPINEKLFF

clone size: NA
J gene: TRBJ1-5
V gene: TRBV19
D gene: NA
CDR3 DNA: TGTGCCAGTAGTCCTTCTGGGGGTGGCAATCAGCCCCAGCATTTT
CDR3 protein: CASSPSGGGNQPQHF

clone size: NA
J gene: TRBJ1-2
V gene: TRBV6-2/TRBV6-3
D gene: NA
CDR3 DNA: TGTGCCAGCAGCTGGACAGCGTTCTATGGCTACACCTTC
CDR3 protein: CASSWTAFYGYTF

clone size: NA
J gene: TRBJ1-1
V gene: TRBV6-4
D gene: NA
CDR3 DNA: TGTGCCAGCAGTGCAGAGGTAGGGACTGAAGCTTTCTTT
CDR3 protein: CASSAEVGTEAFF

clone size: once
J gene: TRBJ1-2
V gene: TRBV24-1
D gene: TRBD1
CDR3 DNA: TGTGCCACCAGTTCCCCGGGACAGGACTATGGCTACACCTTC
CDR3 protein: CATSSPGQDYGYTF